The source of this T cell receptor (beta chain) is a study of post-analysis software for immune sequencing data. For the study at large: The courses of disease that were included comprised relapsing-remitting, secondary progressive and progressive-relapsing multiple sclerosis.

Study results and caveats: Higher frequency in patients than in controls was seen for about five TRBV segments, with TRBV5-6, TRBV5-1 and TRBV20-1 among them. Significantly lower normalized Chao1 diversity was seen in multiple sclerosis patients than in controls. Same-batch preparations were strongly co-clustered by F measure.

The authors incorporated unique molecular identifiers into the TCR beta cDNA libraries. Input populations of about 0.85 to 11 million T cells gave rise to some 500,000 cDNA molecules. TCRdb re-analysed the PCR reads in MiXCR, keeping a single row per CDR3 protein. The table shows 250,000 to 300,000 distinct CDR3 sequences, with 36% occurring only once. Germline assignment: CDR1 SGHAT and CDR2 FQNNGV. V shed 4 bases, J shed 8 bases, and the junction held 10 bases outside the gene matches. This CDR3 contains 14 residues. A note on this clonotype: Antigen: not known.

The gene calls are TRBV11-2 and TRBJ1-1; 7 nucleotides align to TRBD1. This clonotype was sampled from a girl aged 10 to 17 with multiple sclerosis. What was sequenced was blood. The CDR3 region is CASSWDSSKSEAFF. CDR3 DNA: TGTGCCAGCAGCTGGGACAGTTCAAAATCGGAAGCTTTCTTT.